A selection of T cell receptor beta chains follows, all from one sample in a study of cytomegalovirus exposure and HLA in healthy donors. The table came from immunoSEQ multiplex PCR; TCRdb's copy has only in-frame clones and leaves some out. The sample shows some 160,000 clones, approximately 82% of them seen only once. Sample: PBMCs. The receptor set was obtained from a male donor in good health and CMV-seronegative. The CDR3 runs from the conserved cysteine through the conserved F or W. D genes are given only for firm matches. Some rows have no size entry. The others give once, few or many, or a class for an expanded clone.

DNA: TGTGCCAGCAGTCCTCGGGGGGGGAGGCCCTATGGCTACACCTTC
CDR3: CASSPRGGRPYGYTF
D: .
J: TRBJ1-2
size: .
V: TRBV28

DNA: TGTGCCAGCAGTCCTCCCCTCGCCACTCTCTACGAGCAGTACTTC
CDR3: CASSPPLATLYEQYF
D: .
J: TRBJ2-7
size: .
V: TRBV28

DNA: TGCGCCAGCAGCCATGTAGTCCGGGACAAACGTGCGGGCTACACCTTC
CDR3: CASSHVVRDKRAGYTF
D: .
J: TRBJ1-2
size: .
V: TRBV4-1

DNA: TGTGCCAGCAGGCCCGGGACAGGGATTTACGAGCAGTACTTC
CDR3: CASRPGTGIYEQYF
D: TRBD1
J: TRBJ2-7
size: .
V: TRBV6-5

DNA: TGTGCCAGCAGCCGGCAGGGAAGAACTACCGGGGAGCTGTTTTTT
CDR3: CASSRQGRTTGELFF
D: .
J: TRBJ2-2
size: .
V: TRBV5-4

DNA: TGTGCCAGTAGTCCGGACAGGAGGGGTGGCTACACCTTC
CDR3: CASSPDRRGGYTF
D: TRBD1
J: TRBJ1-2
size: once
V: TRBV19

DNA: TGTGCCAGCAGCTTAGGTGCGGAGGGCGGCAGCACAGATACGCAGTATTTT
CDR3: CASSLGAEGGSTDTQYF
D: .
J: TRBJ2-3
size: .
V: TRBV11-3

DNA: TGTGCCTGGAGTGCCGGACGGGGTAGGTTCTTT
CDR3: CAWSAGRGRFF
D: .
J: TRBJ1-1
size: once
V: TRBV30

DNA: TGTGCCAGCAGCTCCCCGGGACAGGGCGAATTCGCCCTCCACTTT
CDR3: CASSSPGQGEFALHF
D: TRBD1
J: TRBJ1-6
size: .
V: TRBV7-2

DNA: TGTGCCAGCAGCTTAGCCTACCGCACAGATACGCAGTATTTT
CDR3: CASSLAYRTDTQYF
D: .
J: TRBJ2-3
size: .
V: TRBV7-2

DNA: TGTGCCAGCAGTGGGGTACCACAGGGCGGGACAGATACGCAGTATTTT
CDR3: CASSGVPQGGTDTQYF
D: .
J: TRBJ2-3
size: .
V: TRBV2

DNA: TGTGCCAGCAGAATAGGACAGGGGGGCCCAGAGACCCAGTACTTC
CDR3: CASRIGQGGPETQYF
D: TRBD1
J: TRBJ2-5
size: few
V: TRBV6-5

DNA: TGTGCCAGCAGGCCTCGGGGGGGCGGTACGCAGTATTTT
CDR3: CASRPRGGGTQYF
D: TRBD2
J: TRBJ2-3
size: .
V: TRBV6-5

DNA: TGTGCCAGCAGCTTAGTAGCGGGGGGGAATGGCTACACCTTC
CDR3: CASSLVAGGNGYTF
D: .
J: TRBJ1-2
size: once
V: TRBV11-2

DNA: TGTGCCAGTAGGGCGGACAGGGGAGTACACGAGCAGTACTTC
CDR3: CASRADRGVHEQYF
D: TRBD1
J: TRBJ2-7
size: .
V: TRBV19

DNA: TGTGCCAGCACCTACGGGGGGGCTTCCTACGAGCAGTACTTC
CDR3: CASTYGGASYEQYF
D: TRBD2
J: TRBJ2-7
size: few
V: TRBV6-6

DNA: TGTGCCAGCAGTCGGGACAGCCCCTACGAGCAGTACTTC
CDR3: CASSRDSPYEQYF
D: TRBD1
J: TRBJ2-7
size: .
V: TRBV6-5

DNA: TGTGCCAGCAGCGTAGTTGACAGGGCGAGTGAAGCTTTCTTT
CDR3: CASSVVDRASEAFF
D: TRBD1
J: TRBJ1-1
size: .
V: TRBV9

DNA: TGTGCCAGCAGCCAAACCCGGACTAGCGGGGGGGCTGAGACCCAGTACTTC
CDR3: CASSQTRTSGGAETQYF
D: TRBD2
J: TRBJ2-5
size: .
V: TRBV7-2

DNA: TGTGCCATCAGGGGGACAGACCGGACTGAAGCTTTCTTT
CDR3: CAIRGTDRTEAFF
D: TRBD1
J: TRBJ1-1
size: .
V: TRBV10-3

DNA: TGCAGCGTATTAGCGGGGGGGCGGTACAATGAGCAGTTCTTC
CDR3: CSVLAGGRYNEQFF
D: TRBD2
J: TRBJ2-1
size: .
V: TRBV29-1

DNA: TGCAGCGTTGATGGGACTTACAATGAGCAGTTCTTC
CDR3: CSVDGTYNEQFF
D: .
J: TRBJ2-1
size: .
V: TRBV29-1

DNA: TGCGCCAGCAGCTTGGTCGGTGAGAGCCTAGCTGGAAACACCATATATTTT
CDR3: CASSLVGESLAGNTIYF
D: .
J: TRBJ1-3
size: .
V: TRBV5-1

DNA: TGTGCCAGCAGAAAAGCAGGGGCGGGCGAGCAGTACTTC
CDR3: CASRKAGAGEQYF
D: .
J: TRBJ2-7
size: .
V: TRBV13

DNA: TGTGCCAGCAGCTTCCAAAGCGGGAAGGACACCGGGGAGCTGTTTTTT
CDR3: CASSFQSGKDTGELFF
D: TRBD2
J: TRBJ2-2
size: .
V: TRBV11-3

DNA: TGTGCCAGCAGCTTAGCGCAGGGCGGCTATGGCTACACCTTC
CDR3: CASSLAQGGYGYTF
D: .
J: TRBJ1-2
size: .
V: TRBV7-8

DNA: TGTGCCAGCAGTGAACCCTCGGGAGTTAGAACCGGGGAGCTGTTTTTT
CDR3: CASSEPSGVRTGELFF
D: .
J: TRBJ2-2
size: once
V: TRBV25-1

DNA: TGTGCCAGCAGCCCGGGACTAGCGGGGGCAGATACGCAGTATTTT
CDR3: CASSPGLAGADTQYF
D: TRBD2
J: TRBJ2-3
size: once
V: TRBV7-2

DNA: TGTGCCAGCAGCTTCCTCGGTAGTGAGCAGTTCTTC
CDR3: CASSFLGSEQFF
D: .
J: TRBJ2-1
size: .
V: TRBV7-2